These T cell receptor beta chains were read from a single sample in a study of blood T cell repertoires in COVID-19. Only in-frame clones appear in the TCRdb table, and some are missing; sequencing was by immunoSEQ multiplex PCR. Of about 300,000 clones detected, around four fifths appear once; the ten largest clones hold about 1.2%. The sample was peripheral blood. The receptors come from a woman aged 45-65 years with acute or convalescent COVID-19. Both conserved end residues are part of each CDR3. Clone sizes are given selectively: once, few, many, or a class where the clone is expanded.

TRBJ2-5 | . | TRBV19 | CASSMGALGETQYF
TRBJ2-1 | . | TRBV7-2 | CASSLDFTGTGQQFF
TRBJ1-3 | . | TRBV19 | CASRTGGPLSGNTIYF
TRBJ1-5 | . | TRBV24-1 | CATSDLSGDGQPQHF
TRBJ2-3 | . | TRBV5-1 | CASSFTDPSTDTQYF
TRBJ2-5 | once | TRBV6-5 | CASIPPLGRGETQYF
TRBJ1-4 | . | TRBV27 | CASSLWQGEKLFF
TRBJ1-2 | . | TRBV27 | CASSLSGRGTGYTF
TRBJ2-6 | . | TRBV2 | CASSDRGPGANVLTF
TRBJ1-2 | few | TRBV29-1 | CSVEGLYGYTF
TRBJ2-1 | . | TRBV19 | CASSTTGGNEQFF